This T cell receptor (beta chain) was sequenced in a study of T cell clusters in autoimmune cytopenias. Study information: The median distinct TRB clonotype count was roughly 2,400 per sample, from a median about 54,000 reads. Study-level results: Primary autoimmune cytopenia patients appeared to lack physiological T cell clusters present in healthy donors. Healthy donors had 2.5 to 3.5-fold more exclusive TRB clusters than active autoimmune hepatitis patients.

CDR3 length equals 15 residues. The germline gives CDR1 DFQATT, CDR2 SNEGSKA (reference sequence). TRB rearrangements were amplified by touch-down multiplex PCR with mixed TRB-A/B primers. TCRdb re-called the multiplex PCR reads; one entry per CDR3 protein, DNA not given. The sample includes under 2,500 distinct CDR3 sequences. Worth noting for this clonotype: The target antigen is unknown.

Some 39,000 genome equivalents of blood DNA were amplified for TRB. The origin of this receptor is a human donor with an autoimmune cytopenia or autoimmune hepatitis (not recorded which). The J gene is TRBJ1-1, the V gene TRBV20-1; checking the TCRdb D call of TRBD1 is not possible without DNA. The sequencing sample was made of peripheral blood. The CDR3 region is CSAPGRGRANTEAFF.